This TCR beta chain was documented in a study of T cells in women clearing cervical HPV infection. Overall study results and limits: TRBV6-7 abundance was lower in cases than controls (approximately 0.11% versus 0.16%).

The assay was immunoSEQ multiplex PCR, and TCRdb's table has in-frame clones only and misses some. This listing includes roughly 20,000 clones. V dropped 0 bases and J dropped 2; count of bases not matched to a gene: 5. The CDR3 runs to 16 residues. Germline V CDR1 and CDR2: SGHNT, YYREEE (reference sequence). Worth noting for this clone: Its matching antigen is unknown. The read falls 3 residues short of the CDR3 end, and the missing part is taken from the germline J gene.

Sample: blood buffy coat. The J gene is TRBJ2-5, the V gene TRBV5-4, with 9 nucleotides matching TRBD2. The sequence derives from a woman aged 18-70 years with a cervical HPV16 infection that either progressed to CIN3+ or cleared (not recorded which). The sequenced part of the CDR3 DNA is TGTGCCAGCAGCTTGGGAGGTAGCGGGGGACAAGAGACC. As protein: CASSLGGSGGQET. The entire CDR3 sequence reads CASSLGGSGGQETQYF.